Listed below are T cell receptor beta chains from one sample, sequenced in a study of metastatic and nonmetastatic thyroid tumors. TCRdb re-called the PCR reads through MiXCR. The table shows 89,000 or so clones, with roughly 8.6% occurring only once. Sequencing was carried out using blood. The origin of the receptors is a female donor with papillary thyroid cancer or a benign thyroid nodule (not recorded which). Some clones in this sample may be carry-over from other donors' samples. Each CDR3 is given with its conserved first and last residue. A D gene is named only where the DNA matches it firmly. Size is stated for part of the rows, as once, few or many counts, or as a class when the clone is expanded.

TRBV14	.	many	TRBJ2-7	CASSQEGGVGHHSYEQYF	TGTGCCAGCAGCCAAGAAGGTGGCGTCGGGCACCACTCCTACGAGCAGTACTTC
TRBV2	.	many	TRBJ1-5	CASSEGSLQPQHF	TGTGCCAGCAGTGAAGGGAGTCTACAGCCCCAGCATTTT
TRBV28	TRBD2	.	TRBJ2-7	CASSLLAGRHYEQYF	TGTGCCAGCAGTTTACTAGCGGGACGACACTACGAGCAGTACTTC
TRBV2	.	many	TRBJ2-7	CASRLPPGSEQYF	TGTGCCAGCAGACTCCCCCCAGGTTCCGAGCAGTACTTC
TRBV5-1	.	many	TRBJ2-7	CASSDRDTSYEQYF	TGCGCCAGCAGCGACCGGGACACCTCCTACGAGCAGTACTTC
TRBV15	TRBD2	many	TRBJ2-3	CATSLRLAGRLTDTQYF	TGTGCCACCAGCTTACGACTAGCGGGGCGGCTGACAGATACGCAGTATTTT
TRBV30	.	few	TRBJ1-5	CAWTAGSNQPQHF	TGTGCCTGGACTGCAGGTAGCAATCAGCCCCAGCATTTT
TRBV14	.	few	TRBJ1-2	CASSPPGSGYGYTF	TGTGCCAGCAGCCCTCCAGGGAGTGGGTATGGCTACACCTTC
TRBV7-7	TRBD2	many	TRBJ2-1	CASSLAPGGGANEQFF	TGTGCCAGCAGCTTAGCCCCGGGCGGGGGGGCGAATGAGCAGTTCTTC
TRBV14	.	many	TRBJ2-6	CASSQLTAGANVLTF	TGTGCCAGCAGCCAATTAACCGCTGGGGCCAACGTCCTGACTTTC
TRBV6-5	.	many	TRBJ2-6	CASSYKAGANVLTF	TGTGCCAGCAGTTACAAAGCTGGGGCCAACGTCCTGACTTTC
TRBV19	.	many	TRBJ1-2	CASSIADSPNYGYTF	TGTGCCAGTAGTATAGCGGACAGCCCTAACTATGGCTACACCTTC
TRBV6-1	.	many	TRBJ1-1	CASSRQANTEAFF	TGTGCCAGCAGTAGGCAGGCGAACACTGAAGCTTTCTTT
TRBV7-3	TRBD2	many	TRBJ2-3	CASSLISLAGEPRTQYF	TGTGCCAGCAGCTTAATCTCCCTAGCGGGGGAACCCAGGACGCAGTATTTT
TRBV25-1	.	many	TRBJ2-2	CASKPGGNTGELFF	TGTGCCAGCAAACCCGGCGGGAACACCGGGGAGCTGTTTTTT
TRBV20-1	.	many	TRBJ2-1	CSAREGWAGAYNEQFF	TGCAGTGCTAGAGAGGGATGGGCGGGGGCATACAATGAGCAGTTCTTC
TRBV28	.	many	TRBJ1-2	CATWQQLYGYTF	TGTGCCACCTGGCAGCAGTTATATGGCTACACCTTC
TRBV20-1	.	few	TRBJ2-2	CSARENRIGNTGELFF	TGCAGTGCTAGAGAAAACCGAATAGGGAACACCGGGGAGCTGTTTTTT
TRBV5-5	.	few	TRBJ1-5	CASSTGSVNQPQHF	TGTGCCAGCAGCACAGGGTCGGTCAATCAGCCCCAGCATTTT
TRBV5-1	.	many	TRBJ2-5	CASSLAPQRSGETQYF	TGCGCCAGCAGCTTGGCGCCCCAGCGTTCGGGGGAGACCCAGTACTTC
TRBV6-2/TRBV6-3	TRBD1	many	TRBJ2-3	CASSTRDRGTDTQYF	TGTGCCAGCAGTACCCGGGACAGGGGAACAGATACGCAGTATTTT
TRBV7-2	.	many	TRBJ2-7	CASSLTGAYEQYF	TGTGCCAGCAGCTTGACCGGGGCCTACGAGCAGTACTTC
TRBV3-1	TRBD1	many	TRBJ2-7	CASSQGGQGDKKYF	TGTGCCAGCAGCCAAGGGGGACAGGGGGACAAGAAGTACTTC
TRBV19	.	many	TRBJ1-1	CASSISRNTEAFF	TGTGCCAGTAGTATTTCCCGGAACACTGAAGCTTTCTTT
TRBV7-9	.	many	TRBJ2-2	CASSWGQNTGELFF	TGTGCCAGCTCCTGGGGACAAAACACCGGGGAGCTGTTTTTT
TRBV4-1	TRBD2	many	TRBJ2-3	CASSQPSGGLGVTDTQYF	TGCGCCAGCAGCCAACCTAGCGGGGGCCTCGGCGTCACAGATACGCAGTATTTT
TRBV6-6	TRBD2	many	TRBJ2-3	CASSYSWRGRLTDTQYF	TGTGCCAGCAGTTACTCGTGGCGGGGGAGACTCACAGATACGCAGTATTTT
TRBV2	.	few	TRBJ2-3	CASSRAEGTDTQYF	TGTGCCAGCAGCCGAGCTGAAGGCACAGATACGCAGTATTTT
TRBV6-9	TRBD1	.	TRBJ1-1	CASSYDRANTEAFF	TGTGCCAGCAGTTATGACAGGGCGAACACTGAAGCTTTCTTT
TRBV28	.	many	TRBJ2-5	CASSLEETQYF	TGTGCCAGCAGTTTGGAAGAGACCCAGTACTTC
TRBV6-2/TRBV6-3	.	many	TRBJ2-3	CASSSGPIGQYF	TGTGCCAGCAGTTCCGGGCCCATCGGGCAGTATTTT
TRBV10-3	TRBD1	many	TRBJ2-7	CAINPGTESYEQYF	TGTGCCATCAACCCCGGGACAGAGAGCTACGAGCAGTACTTC
TRBV19	.	few	TRBJ2-7	CASSISGFSYEQYF	TGTGCCAGTAGTATTTCGGGATTCTCCTACGAGCAGTACTTC
TRBV28	.	.	TRBJ2-7	CASTTGRQAYEQYF	TGTGCCAGCACAACTGGACGGCAAGCCTACGAGCAGTACTTC
TRBV4-1	.	many	TRBJ2-3	CASSQDLAVSTDTQYF	TGCGCCAGCAGCCAGGACCTGGCGGTTAGCACAGATACGCAGTATTTT
TRBV10-3	.	many	TRBJ1-2	CAISDPPRELLANYGYTF	TGTGCCATCAGTGACCCCCCAAGGGAACTATTAGCTAACTATGGCTACACCTTC
TRBV11-3	.	many	TRBJ1-2	CASSKTVPRNYGYTF	TGTGCCAGCAGCAAGACAGTCCCCCGAAACTATGGCTACACCTTC
TRBV6-4	TRBD2	few	TRBJ2-3	CASSPGTSDTDTQYF	TGTGCCAGCAGTCCCGGGACTAGCGACACAGATACGCAGTATTTT
TRBV28	.	many	TRBJ2-5	CASSQVALETQYF	TGTGCCAGCAGTCAGGTTGCGTTGGAGACCCAGTACTTC
TRBV19	TRBD1	once	TRBJ2-2	CASGPDRGHIGELFF	TGTGCCAGTGGACCGGACAGGGGGCATATCGGGGAGCTGTTTTTT
TRBV20-1	TRBD1	many	TRBJ1-5	CSARLTGAGNQPQHF	TGCAGTGCTAGATTGACAGGGGCTGGCAATCAGCCCCAGCATTTT
TRBV6-4	.	.	TRBJ2-3	CASSDSAVVTDTQYF	TGTGCCAGCAGTGACTCAGCGGTGGTGACAGATACGCAGTATTTT
TRBV6-1	TRBD1	many	TRBJ1-6	CASNRQGLGSPLHF	TGTGCCAGCAACAGACAGGGTTTAGGGTCACCCCTCCACTTT
TRBV27	.	many	TRBJ1-6	CASHPGGSDSPLHF	TGTGCCAGCCATCCTGGGGGGAGTGATTCACCCCTCCACTTT
TRBV30	.	many	TRBJ2-3	CAWSVQGVADTQYF	TGTGCCTGGAGTGTACAGGGAGTAGCAGATACGCAGTATTTT
TRBV15	.	many	TRBJ1-5	CATSREAREGNQPQHF	TGTGCCACCAGCAGAGAAGCCAGGGAGGGCAATCAGCCCCAGCATTTT
TRBV5-1	.	many	TRBJ1-5	CASRPPERGVNQPQHF	TGCGCCAGCAGACCCCCAGAAAGGGGAGTTAATCAGCCCCAGCATTTT
TRBV6-1	TRBD1	many	TRBJ1-5	CASSSTGVSNQPQHF	TGTGCCAGCAGTTCGACAGGGGTTAGCAATCAGCCCCAGCATTTT
TRBV27	.	many	TRBJ2-1	CASSSVHEQFF	TGTGCCAGCAGTTCGGTCCATGAGCAGTTCTTC
TRBV2	.	.	TRBJ2-5	CASSFRRDETQYF	TGTGCCAGCAGCTTTCGCAGGGACGAGACCCAGTACTTC
TRBV28	TRBD2	many	TRBJ2-1	CASRASGGYNEQFF	TGTGCCAGCAGGGCTAGCGGGGGTTACAATGAGCAGTTCTTC
TRBV7-3	.	many	TRBJ2-7	CASSLTSTTYEQYF	TGTGCCAGCAGCTTAACTTCCACAACCTACGAGCAGTACTTC
TRBV5-4	.	many	TRBJ1-1	CASSFGPRGSQEAFF	TGTGCCAGCAGCTTTGGGCCCCGGGGTAGTCAAGAAGCTTTCTTT